This T cell receptor (beta chain) was observed in a study of blood T cell repertoires in COVID-19. Study details: Whether acute or convalescent, the COVID-19 samples came from the United States, Italy and Spain.

Exposed volunteers were people who met a COVID-19 case within 2 weeks before study entry. V was shortened by 2 bases and J by 4 bases, with 11 bases between the two germline ends. Germline V CDR1 and CDR2: SEHNR, FQNEAQ (reference sequence). This CDR3 contains 14 residues. Some clones are missing from TCRdb's copy, which holds only in-frame ones; the method was immunoSEQ multiplex PCR. The repertoire holds roughly 320,000 clones, with 85% to 95% as singletons. The sample taken for sequencing was PBMCs or T cells enriched from blood (not recorded which). The chain recombines TRBV7-9 with TRBJ1-2; D ambiguous. This TCR derives from a woman aged 25-40 years who had been exposed to COVID-19. The CDR3 DNA reads TGTGCCAGCAGCTTATCCCGAGGAGGCTATGGCTACACCTTC. Protein sequence: CASSLSRGGYGYTF.